The present entry profiles one T cell receptor beta chain with its context. Its specificity is not known. This entry is derived from a study of siplizumab effects on memory and regulatory T cells. Study-wide results and caveats: With siplizumab, cumulative frequency of CD4+ memory-derived alloreactive sequences dropped significantly. Proliferating siplizumab-culture Treg suppressive function went unconfirmed.

Profiled with immunoSEQ multiplex PCR; TCRdb holds only in-frame clones, not every one. Among over 60,000 clones, roughly nine tenths were seen once, and the ten largest hold around 28%. This clonotype originated in a human donor in good health. The sequenced material came from CD8+ T cells sorted from blood.

The CDR3 region has the DNA TGTGCATACCTAGGGGGGAGCTACAATGAGCAGTTCTTC. The encoded protein is CAYLGGSYNEQFF. The chain is built from TRBV30 and TRBJ2-1; either TRBD1 or TRBD2 may fit D (6 bases each). The CDR3 totals 13 residues. CDR1 is GTSNPN and CDR2 is SVGIG in the germline V gene (reference sequence). Based on the CDR3 plus reference TRBV30 and TRBJ2-1, the full variable domain is SQTIHQWPATLVQPVGSPLSLECTVEGTSNPNLYWYRQAAGRGLQLLFYSVGIGQISSEVPQNLSASRPQDRQFILSSKKLLLSDSGFYLCAYLGGSYNEQFFGPGTRLTVL.